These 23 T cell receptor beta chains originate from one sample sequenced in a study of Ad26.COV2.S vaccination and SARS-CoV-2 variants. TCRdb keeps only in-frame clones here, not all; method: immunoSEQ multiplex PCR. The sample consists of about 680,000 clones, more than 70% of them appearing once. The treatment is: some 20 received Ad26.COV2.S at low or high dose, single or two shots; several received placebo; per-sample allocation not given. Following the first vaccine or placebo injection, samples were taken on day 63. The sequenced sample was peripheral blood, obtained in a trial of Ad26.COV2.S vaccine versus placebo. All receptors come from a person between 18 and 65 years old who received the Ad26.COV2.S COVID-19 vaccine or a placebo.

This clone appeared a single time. DNA for the CDR3: TGTGCCAGCAGAGACTATAGCACAAATGAGCAGTTCTTC. Protein: CASRDYSTNEQFF. V is TRBV3-1 (or the pseudogene TRBV3-2) and J is TRBJ2-1, with D perhaps TRBD2 (5 bases). Germline V gene data show CDR1 as LGHDT and CDR2 as YNNKEL (reference sequence). This CDR3 has 13 amino acids. The V end lost 6 bases, the J end lost 7 bases, and 13 bases lay between the germline ends.

CDR3 in DNA: TGTGCCAGCAGTGAAGATGGAGTTCCCTACGAGCAGTACTTC. It is translated as CASSEDGVPYEQYF. The V call is TRBV2, the J call TRBJ2-7, with D unclear. The V gene lost 1 base and the J gene lost 2 bases, with 9 bases spanning the gap. Looked up from germline, CDR1 is SNHLY and CDR2 is FYNNEI. The CDR3 covers 14 residues.

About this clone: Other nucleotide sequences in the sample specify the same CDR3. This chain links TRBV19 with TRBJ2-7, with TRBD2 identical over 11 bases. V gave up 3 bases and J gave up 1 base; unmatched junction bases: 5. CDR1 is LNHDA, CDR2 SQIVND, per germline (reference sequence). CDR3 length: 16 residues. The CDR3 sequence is CASSMRGTSGSYEQYF. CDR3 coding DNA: TGTGCCAGTAGTATGCGGGGGACTAGCGGTTCCTACGAGCAGTACTTC.

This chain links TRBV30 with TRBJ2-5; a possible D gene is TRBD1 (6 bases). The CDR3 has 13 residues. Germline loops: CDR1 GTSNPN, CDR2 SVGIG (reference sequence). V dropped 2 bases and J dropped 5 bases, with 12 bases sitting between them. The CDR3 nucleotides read TGTGCCTGGAGTTCCAGGGGTGTGGAGACCCAGTACTTC. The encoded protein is CAWSSRGVETQYF.

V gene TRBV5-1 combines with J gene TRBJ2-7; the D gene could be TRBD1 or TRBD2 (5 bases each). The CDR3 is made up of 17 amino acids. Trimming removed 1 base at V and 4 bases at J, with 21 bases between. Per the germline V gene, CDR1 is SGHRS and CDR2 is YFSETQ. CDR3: CASSLSLRDGLGYEQYF. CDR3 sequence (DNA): TGCGCCAGCAGCTTGTCTCTTCGGGACGGCCTGGGGTACGAGCAGTACTTC.

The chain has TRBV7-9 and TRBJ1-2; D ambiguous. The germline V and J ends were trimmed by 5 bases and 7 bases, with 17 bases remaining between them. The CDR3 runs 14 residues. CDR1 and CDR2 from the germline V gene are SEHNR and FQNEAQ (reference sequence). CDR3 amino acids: CASSLYAAAGGYTF. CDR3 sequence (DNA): TGTGCCAGCAGCCTCTACGCGGCAGCGGGTGGCTACACCTTC.

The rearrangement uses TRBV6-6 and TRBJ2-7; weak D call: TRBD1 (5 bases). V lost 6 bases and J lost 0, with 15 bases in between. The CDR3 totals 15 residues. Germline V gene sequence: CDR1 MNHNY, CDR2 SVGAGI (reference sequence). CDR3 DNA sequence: TGTGCCAGCAGGGGATGGGGCATTAGCTCCTACGAGCAGTACTTC. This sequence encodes CASRGWGISSYEQYF.

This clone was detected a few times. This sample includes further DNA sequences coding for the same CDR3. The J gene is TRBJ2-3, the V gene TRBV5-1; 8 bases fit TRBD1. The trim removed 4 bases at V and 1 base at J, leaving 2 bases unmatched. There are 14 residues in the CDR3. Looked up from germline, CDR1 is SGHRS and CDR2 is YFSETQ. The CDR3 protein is CASSPGQGTDTQYF. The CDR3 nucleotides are TGCGCCAGCAGCCCGGGACAGGGCACAGATACGCAGTATTTT.

The DNA of the CDR3 is TGTGCCAGCAGCTCAGGAAGGGGGGTTGAAAAACTGTTTTTT. Its protein is CASSSGRGVEKLFF. The chain is built from TRBV2 and TRBJ1-4, with D maybe TRBD1 (6 bases). There are 14 residues in the CDR3. Germline CDR1 is SNHLY and CDR2 is FYNNEI. V was shortened by 6 bases and J by 7 bases, with 15 bases between the two germline ends.

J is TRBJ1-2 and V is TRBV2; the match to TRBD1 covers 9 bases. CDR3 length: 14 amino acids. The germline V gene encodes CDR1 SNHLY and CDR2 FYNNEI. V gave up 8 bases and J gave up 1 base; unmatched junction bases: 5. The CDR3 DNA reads TGTGCCAGCCTCCAGGGACAGGGTAACTATGGCTACACCTTC. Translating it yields CASLQGQGNYGYTF.

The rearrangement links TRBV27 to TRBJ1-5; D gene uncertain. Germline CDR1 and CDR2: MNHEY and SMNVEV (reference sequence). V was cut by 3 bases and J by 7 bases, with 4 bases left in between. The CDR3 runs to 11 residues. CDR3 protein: CASSLWQPQHF. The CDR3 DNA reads TGTGCCAGCAGTTTGTGGCAGCCCCAGCATTTT.

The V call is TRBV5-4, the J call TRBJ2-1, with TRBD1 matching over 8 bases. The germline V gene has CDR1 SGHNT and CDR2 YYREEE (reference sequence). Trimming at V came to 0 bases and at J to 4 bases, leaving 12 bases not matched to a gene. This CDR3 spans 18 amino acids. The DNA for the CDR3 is TGTGCCAGCAGCTTGGCAGTCCCAGGGGGCGACCGATACAATGAGCAGTTCTTC. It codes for CASSLAVPGGDRYNEQFF.

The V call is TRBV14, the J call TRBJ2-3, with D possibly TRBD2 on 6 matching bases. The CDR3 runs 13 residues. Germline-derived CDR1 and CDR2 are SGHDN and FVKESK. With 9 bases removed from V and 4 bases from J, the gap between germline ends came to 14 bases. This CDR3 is CASHAGPSDTQYF. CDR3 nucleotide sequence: TGTGCCAGTCATGCGGGGCCGTCAGATACGCAGTATTTT. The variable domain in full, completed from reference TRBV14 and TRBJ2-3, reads EAGVTQFPSHSVIEKGQTVTLRCDPISGHDNLYWYRRVMGKEIKFLLHFVKESKQDESGMPNNRFLAERTGGTYSTLKVQPAELEDSGVYFCASHAGPSDTQYFGPGTRLTVL.

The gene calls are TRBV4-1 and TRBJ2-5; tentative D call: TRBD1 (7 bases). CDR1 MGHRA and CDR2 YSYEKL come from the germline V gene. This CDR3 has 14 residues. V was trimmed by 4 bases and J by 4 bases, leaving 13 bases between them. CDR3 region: CASSRGQGGETQYF. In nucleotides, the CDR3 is TGCGCCAGCAGCCGGGGGCAGGGGGGAGAGACCCAGTACTTC.

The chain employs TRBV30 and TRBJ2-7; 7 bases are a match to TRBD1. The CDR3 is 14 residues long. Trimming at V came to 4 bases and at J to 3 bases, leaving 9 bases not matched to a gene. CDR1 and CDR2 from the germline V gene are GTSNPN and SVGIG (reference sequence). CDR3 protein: CAWTQGTEGYEQYF. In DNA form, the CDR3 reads TGTGCCTGGACCCAAGGGACAGAGGGCTACGAGCAGTACTTC.

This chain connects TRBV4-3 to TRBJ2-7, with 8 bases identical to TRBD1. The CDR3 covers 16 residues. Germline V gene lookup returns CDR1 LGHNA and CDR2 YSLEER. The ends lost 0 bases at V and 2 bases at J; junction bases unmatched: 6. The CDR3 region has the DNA TGCGCCAGCAGCCAAGACCCAGGGGGCACACCCTACGAGCAGTACTTC. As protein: CASSQDPGGTPYEQYF.

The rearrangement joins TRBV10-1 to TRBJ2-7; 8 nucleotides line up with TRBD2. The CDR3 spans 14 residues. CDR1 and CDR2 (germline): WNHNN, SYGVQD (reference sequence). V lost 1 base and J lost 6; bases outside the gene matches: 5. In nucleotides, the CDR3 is TGCGCCAGCAGTGAGTTAGGGGCGGGAGGCGAGCAGTACTTC. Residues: CASSELGAGGEQYF.

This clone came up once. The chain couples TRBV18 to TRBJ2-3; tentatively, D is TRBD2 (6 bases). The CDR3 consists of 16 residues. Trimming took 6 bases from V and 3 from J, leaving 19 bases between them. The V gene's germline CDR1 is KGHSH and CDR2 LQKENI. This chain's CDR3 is CASSLAPGDGTDTQYF. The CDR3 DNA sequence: TGTGCCAGCTCGCTGGCCCCGGGGGACGGGACAGATACGCAGTATTTT.

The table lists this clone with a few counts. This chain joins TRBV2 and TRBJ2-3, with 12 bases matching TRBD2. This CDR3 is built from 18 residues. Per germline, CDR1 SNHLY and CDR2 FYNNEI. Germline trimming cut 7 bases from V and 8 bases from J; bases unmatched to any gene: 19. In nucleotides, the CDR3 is TGTGCCAGCACCCACGCCTCCCTAGCGGGAGGGGTCGTCGGTACGCAGTATTTT. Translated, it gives CASTHASLAGGVVGTQYF.

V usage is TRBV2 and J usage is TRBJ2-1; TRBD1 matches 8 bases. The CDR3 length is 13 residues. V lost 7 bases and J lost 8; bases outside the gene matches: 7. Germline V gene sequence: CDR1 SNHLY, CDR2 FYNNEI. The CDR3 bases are TGTGCCAGCACTTTCGACAGGGGCCATGAGCAGTTCTTC. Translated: CASTFDRGHEQFF.

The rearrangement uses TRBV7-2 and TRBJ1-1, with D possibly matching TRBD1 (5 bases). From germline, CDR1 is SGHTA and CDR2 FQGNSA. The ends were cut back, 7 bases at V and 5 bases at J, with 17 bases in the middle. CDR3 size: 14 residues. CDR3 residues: CASTVGVLRTEAFF. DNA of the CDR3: TGTGCCAGCACCGTAGGGGTTCTGAGGACTGAAGCTTTCTTT.

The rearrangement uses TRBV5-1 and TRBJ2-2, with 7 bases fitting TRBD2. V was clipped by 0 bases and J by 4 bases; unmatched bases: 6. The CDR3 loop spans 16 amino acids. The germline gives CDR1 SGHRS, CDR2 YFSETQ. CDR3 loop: CASSLAGRRSTGELFF. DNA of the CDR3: TGCGCCAGCAGCTTGGCCGGGAGGAGAAGCACCGGGGAGCTGTTTTTT.

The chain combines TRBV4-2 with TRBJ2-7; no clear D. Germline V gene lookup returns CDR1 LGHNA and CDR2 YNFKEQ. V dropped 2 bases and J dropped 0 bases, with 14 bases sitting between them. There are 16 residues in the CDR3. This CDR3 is CASSQPDILSSYEQYF. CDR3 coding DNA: TGTGCCAGCAGCCAACCAGACATCCTGAGCTCCTACGAGCAGTACTTC.